A selection of T cell receptor beta chains follows, all from one sample in a study of blood T cell repertoires in COVID-19. Clones were sequenced by immunoSEQ multiplex PCR, and TCRdb holds only the in-frame ones, with some missing. The sample shows approximately 230,000 clones, around 82% of them seen only once. Sequenced input: peripheral blood. These receptor sequences come from a man older than 75 with acute or convalescent COVID-19. Both conserved end residues are part of each CDR3. Fields, in order: J gene, D gene, CDR3 length, V gene, clone size, CDR3 DNA, CDR3 protein. The D gene is left open where the match is weak. Size values are once, few and many counts, or a class for expanded clones, and some rows have none.

>TRBJ1-3|-|14|TRBV5-6|-
TGTGCCAGCAGCTTGGTCAGGGGTGGAAACACCATATATTTT
CASSLVRGGNTIYF
>TRBJ1-5|-|15|TRBV15|few
TGTGCCACCACCCTAGACGGGGGGAAGGATCAGCCCCAGCATTTT
CATTLDGGKDQPQHF
>TRBJ2-7|TRBD1|11|TRBV19|-
TGTGCCAGTGGGGACAGGTACGAGCAGTACTTC
CASGDRYEQYF
>TRBJ2-2|TRBD1|13|TRBV30|-
TGTGCCTGGAAAGACAGGGTTGCCGGGGAGCTGTTTTTT
CAWKDRVAGELFF
>TRBJ2-3|TRBD2|14|TRBV24-1|-
TGTGCCACCAGTCGGTTAGCGGGAACGGATACGCAGTATTTT
CATSRLAGTDTQYF
>TRBJ2-7|-|16|TRBV19|-
TGTGCCAGTAGTATTGCTGTCTGGACAGCCACATCTGAGCAGTACTTC
CASSIAVWTATSEQYF
>TRBJ1-1|-|13|TRBV24-1|-
TGTGCCACCCGAGAGGATACAGGTTCAACAGCTTTCTTT
CATREDTGSTAFF
>TRBJ2-7|-|14|TRBV5-1|-
TGCGCCAGCAGCCCTACAACGGGGAACAACGAGCAGTACTTC
CASSPTTGNNEQYF
>TRBJ2-7|-|15|TRBV5-1|-
TGCGCCAGCAGCCCCGGTGGCGGAGGGGCAAGAGAGCAGTACTTC
CASSPGGGGAREQYF
>TRBJ1-5|TRBD1|16|TRBV3-1/TRBV3-2|-
TGTGCCAGCAGCCAAGCCGGGACAGTGGGGCTCGAACCCCAGCATTTT
CASSQAGTVGLEPQHF
>TRBJ2-3|-|15|TRBV5-1|-
TGCGCCAGCAGCTTGGCACAGACGGAGGCAGATACGCAGTATTTT
CASSLAQTEADTQYF
>TRBJ2-1|TRBD1|16|TRBV6-5|-
TGTGCCAGCAGTTACTCGCGGACAGGGTTAAACAATGAGCAGTTCTTC
CASSYSRTGLNNEQFF
>TRBJ1-5|-|13|TRBV30|-
TGTGCCTGGAGTGCAGGGGCTGAGCAGCCCCAGCATTTT
CAWSAGAEQPQHF
>TRBJ2-1|-|12|TRBV29-1|-
TGCAGCGTTCCTAGCGACTACAATGAGCAGTTCTTC
CSVPSDYNEQFF
>TRBJ2-7|-|16|TRBV4-2|-
TGTGCCAGCAGCCAAGACCCCCAGGGGCCTAAATACGAGCAGTACTTC
CASSQDPQGPKYEQYF
>TRBJ1-1|-|16|TRBV27|-
TGTGCCAGCAGTTTATTTGGGATCGGGGAAAACACTGAAGCTTTCTTT
CASSLFGIGENTEAFF
>TRBJ2-3|TRBD2|17|TRBV3-1/TRBV3-2|few
TGTGCCAGCAGCCATCTACCGGGACTAGCCGGCACAGATACGCAGTATTTT
CASSHLPGLAGTDTQYF
>TRBJ2-1|TRBD2|15|TRBV18|once
TGTGCCAGCTCTCAACTAGCGGGGGGCTACAATGAGCAGTTCTTC
CASSQLAGGYNEQFF
>TRBJ2-7|TRBD1|16|TRBV28|-
TGTGCCAGCAGTTTCTCCGGGACAGGGAGGTCCCACGAGCAGTACTTC
CASSFSGTGRSHEQYF
>TRBJ2-5|TRBD2|15|TRBV7-8|-
TGTGCCAGCAGCTTAGTCCTAGCGGGAGAAGAGACCCAGTACTTC
CASSLVLAGEETQYF
>TRBJ1-5|-|15|TRBV6-6|-
TGTGCCAGCAGCCTACGGGAGGCGACAGAAACGCCCCAGCATTTT
CASSLREATETPQHF
>TRBJ2-3|-|14|TRBV5-8|-
TGTGCCAGCAGCTTGGGTCAGGCCAGCGATACGCAGTATTTT
CASSLGQASDTQYF
>TRBJ2-5|-|15|TRBV24-1|-
TGTGCCACCAGTACGGGCTCCCTCGGGGAAGAGACCCAGTACTTC
CATSTGSLGEETQYF
>TRBJ2-1|-|17|TRBV6-1|-
TGTGCCAGCAGTGAATCCGGATTTAAGTTGGGCGGGCAAATGCAGTTCTTC
CASSESGFKLGGQMQFF
>TRBJ1-6|TRBD1|14|TRBV18|-
TGTGCCAGCTCACCACTGGGGACAGAGGGACCCCTCCACTTT
CASSPLGTEGPLHF
>TRBJ2-7|TRBD2|16|TRBV4-1|-
TGCGCCAGCAGCCACGAAGGACTAGCGGGCAGATACGAGCAGTACTTC
CASSHEGLAGRYEQYF
>TRBJ2-7|TRBD2|13|TRBV9|-
TGTGCCAGCAGCCCCGGGACTATCCACGAGCAGTACTTC
CASSPGTIHEQYF
>TRBJ2-1|TRBD2|15|TRBV28|-
TGTGCCAGCAGTTATGGCGGGGGAAACTCGGCTGAGCAGTTCTTC
CASSYGGGNSAEQFF
>TRBJ1-4|-|21|TRBV6-1|-
TGTGCCAGCAGTGAATCCCAGACCGCCTGGGTGGGCAGCTCAACTAATGAAAAACTGTTTTTT
CASSESQTAWVGSSTNEKLFF
>TRBJ2-2|-|15|TRBV7-2|-
TGTGCCAGCACCCCTGGGCAGGGCAGATTCGGGGAGCTGTTTTTT
CASTPGQGRFGELFF
>TRBJ2-7|TRBD2|15|TRBV4-2|-
TGTGCCAGCAGCCAAGAGACTAGCGGCACCTACGAGCAGTACTTC
CASSQETSGTYEQYF
>TRBJ2-5|TRBD1|16|TRBV4-1|-
TGCGCCAGCAGCAGGGGTGACAGGGGGGAACAAGAGACCCAGTACTTC
CASSRGDRGEQETQYF
>TRBJ2-6|-|18|TRBV6-1|-
TGTGCCAGCAGTGAACGGGGGTTCTACCCCTCTGGGGCCAACGTCCTGACTTTC
CASSERGFYPSGANVLTF
>TRBJ2-4|TRBD2|20|TRBV27|-
TGTGCCAGCAGTATTAATGGACTAGCGGGAAAAAAGGGAGCCAAAAACATTCAGTACTTC
CASSINGLAGKKGAKNIQYF
>TRBJ2-7|-|17|TRBV13|-
TGTGCCAGCAGCTTACCTTTCACCGGGTCTCACTCCTACGAGCAGTACTTC
CASSLPFTGSHSYEQYF
>TRBJ1-3|-|15|TRBV3-1/TRBV3-2|-
TGTGCCAGCAGCCGGCAGACGGGCTCTGGAAACACCATATATTTT
CASSRQTGSGNTIYF
>TRBJ2-3|TRBD2|17|TRBV5-1|-
TGCGCCAGCAGCTCTCCGACTAGCGGGCTGAGCACAGATACGCAGTATTTT
CASSSPTSGLSTDTQYF
>TRBJ2-7|TRBD1|18|TRBV11-2|-
TGTGCCAGCAGCTTAACAACCCCAGGGACAGGGAGCTCCTACGAGCAGTACTTC
CASSLTTPGTGSSYEQYF
>TRBJ1-6|-|16|TRBV15|-
TGTGCCACCAGCAGAGACGGGGAACTGGCATGGTCACCCCTCCACTTT
CATSRDGELAWSPLHF
>TRBJ2-4|-|11|TRBV12-3/TRBV12-4|-
TGTGCCAGCAGCACCGGGACTCTGATACACTTC
CASSTGTLIHF
>TRBJ2-2|-|14|TRBV3-1/TRBV3-2|-
TGTGCCAGCAGCCAGCTACAGGAGACCGGGGAGCTGTTTTTT
CASSQLQETGELFF
>TRBJ2-7|TRBD2|16|TRBV4-1|once
TGCGCCAGCAGCCAGGTCGGACTAGCGAGAATTTACGAGCAGTACTTC
CASSQVGLARIYEQYF
>TRBJ2-1|-|15|TRBV4-1|-
TGCGCCAGCAGCCAAGATCGGGGGATCTACAATGAGCAGTTCTTC
CASSQDRGIYNEQFF
>TRBJ1-1|-|18|TRBV18|-
TGTGCCAGCTCACCACCATCATTCGGGGGGCGCAGTCAGAATGAAGCTTTCTTT
CASSPPSFGGRSQNEAFF
>TRBJ1-1|-|15|TRBV7-9|-
TGTGCCAGCAGCGGGGGGTATAACCTGAACACTGAAGCTTTCTTT
CASSGGYNLNTEAFF
>TRBJ2-6|-|19|TRBV9|few
TGTGCCAGCAGCGTACCGGAGGTTTCACAGGGTACTGGGGCCAACGTCCTGACTTTC
CASSVPEVSQGTGANVLTF
>TRBJ2-1|-|17|TRBV11-3|-
TGTGCCAGCAGCTTAGAACCCACGGGTAGCTCCTACAATGAGCAGTTCTTC
CASSLEPTGSSYNEQFF
>TRBJ2-3|-|13|TRBV24-1|-
TGTGCCATCCGTAGCGGTAGCACAGATACGCAGTATTTT
CAIRSGSTDTQYF
>TRBJ2-7|TRBD2|14|TRBV7-9|-
TGTGCCAGCGGGGTTGGACTAGCGGGAGATGGGCAGTACTTC
CASGVGLAGDGQYF
>TRBJ2-7|TRBD2|15|TRBV11-1|-
TGTGCCAGCAGCTCGGGACTAGCGGGCCTATACGAGCAGTACTTC
CASSSGLAGLYEQYF